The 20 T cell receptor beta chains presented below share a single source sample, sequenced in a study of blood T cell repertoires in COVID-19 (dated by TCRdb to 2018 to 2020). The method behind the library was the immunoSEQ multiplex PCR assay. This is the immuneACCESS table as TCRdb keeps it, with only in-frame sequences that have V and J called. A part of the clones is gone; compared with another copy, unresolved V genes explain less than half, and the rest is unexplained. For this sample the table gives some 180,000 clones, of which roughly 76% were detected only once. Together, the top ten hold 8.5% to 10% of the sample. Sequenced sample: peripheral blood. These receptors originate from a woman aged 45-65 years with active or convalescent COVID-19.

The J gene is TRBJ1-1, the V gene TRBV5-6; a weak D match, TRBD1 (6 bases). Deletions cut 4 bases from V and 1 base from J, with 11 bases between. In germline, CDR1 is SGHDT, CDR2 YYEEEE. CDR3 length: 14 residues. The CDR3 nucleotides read TGTGCCAGCAGCCCCTTAGGGGGGAACACTGAAGCTTTCTTT. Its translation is CASSPLGGNTEAFF.

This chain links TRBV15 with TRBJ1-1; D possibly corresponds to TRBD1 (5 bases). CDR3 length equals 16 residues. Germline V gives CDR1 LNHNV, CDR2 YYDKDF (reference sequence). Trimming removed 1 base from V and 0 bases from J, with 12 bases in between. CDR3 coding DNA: TGTGCCACCAGCAGAGCCCGGGGGGAATTGAACACTGAAGCTTTCTTT. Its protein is CATSRARGELNTEAFF.

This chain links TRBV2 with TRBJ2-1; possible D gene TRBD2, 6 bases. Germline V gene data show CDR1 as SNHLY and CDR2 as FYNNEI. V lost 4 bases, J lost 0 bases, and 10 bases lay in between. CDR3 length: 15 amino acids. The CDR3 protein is CASSALRDSYNEQFF. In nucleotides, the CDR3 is TGTGCCAGCAGTGCTTTGCGGGACTCCTACAATGAGCAGTTCTTC.

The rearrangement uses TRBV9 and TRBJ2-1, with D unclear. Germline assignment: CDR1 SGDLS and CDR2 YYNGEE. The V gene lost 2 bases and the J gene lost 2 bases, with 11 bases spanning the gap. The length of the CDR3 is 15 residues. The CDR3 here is CASSVRVEAYNEQFF. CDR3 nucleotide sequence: TGTGCCAGCAGCGTCCGGGTCGAAGCCTACAATGAGCAGTTCTTC. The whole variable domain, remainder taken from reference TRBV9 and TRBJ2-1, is DSGVTQTPKHLITATGQRVTLRCSPRSGDLSVYWYQQSLDQGLQFLIQYYNGEERAKGNILERFSAQQFPDLHSELNLSSLELGDSALYFCASSVRVEAYNEQFFGPGTRLTVL.

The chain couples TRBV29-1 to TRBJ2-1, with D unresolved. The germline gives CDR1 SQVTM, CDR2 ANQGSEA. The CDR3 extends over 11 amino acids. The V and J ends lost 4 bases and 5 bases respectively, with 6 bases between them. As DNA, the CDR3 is TGCAGCGTTGCCTATAACAATGAGCAGTTCTTC. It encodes CSVAYNNEQFF.

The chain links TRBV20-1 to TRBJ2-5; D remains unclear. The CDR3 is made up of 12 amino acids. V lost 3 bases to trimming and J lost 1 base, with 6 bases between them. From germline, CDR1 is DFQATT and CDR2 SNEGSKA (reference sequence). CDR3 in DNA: TGCAGTGCTAGTGGCGGCCAAGAGACCCAGTACTTC. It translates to CSASGGQETQYF.

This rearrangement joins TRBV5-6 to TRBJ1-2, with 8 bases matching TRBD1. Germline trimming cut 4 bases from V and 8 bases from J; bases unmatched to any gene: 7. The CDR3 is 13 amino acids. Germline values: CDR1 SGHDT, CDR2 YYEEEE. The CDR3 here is CASSPSGGLGYTF. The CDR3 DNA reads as TGTGCCAGCAGCCCTTCAGGGGGCCTGGGCTACACCTTC.

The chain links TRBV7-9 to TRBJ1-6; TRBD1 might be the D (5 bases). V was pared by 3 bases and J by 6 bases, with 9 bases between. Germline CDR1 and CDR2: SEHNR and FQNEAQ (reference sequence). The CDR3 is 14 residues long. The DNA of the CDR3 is TGTGCCAGCAGCTTTGGGGGACTTAATTCACCCCTCCACTTT. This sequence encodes CASSFGGLNSPLHF.

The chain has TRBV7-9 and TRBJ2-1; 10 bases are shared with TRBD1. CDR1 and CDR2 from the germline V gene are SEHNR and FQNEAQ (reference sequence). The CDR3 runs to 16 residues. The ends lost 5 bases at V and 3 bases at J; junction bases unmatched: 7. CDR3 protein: CASSGGGTGDYNEQFF. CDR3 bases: TGTGCCAGCAGCGGGGGGGGGACAGGGGACTACAATGAGCAGTTCTTC. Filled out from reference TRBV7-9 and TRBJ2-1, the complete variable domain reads DTGVSQNPRHKITKRGQNVTFRCDPISEHNRLYWYRQTLGQGPEFLTYFQNEAQLEKSRLLSDRFSAERPKGSFSTLEIQRTEQGDSAMYLCASSGGGTGDYNEQFFGPGTRLTVL.

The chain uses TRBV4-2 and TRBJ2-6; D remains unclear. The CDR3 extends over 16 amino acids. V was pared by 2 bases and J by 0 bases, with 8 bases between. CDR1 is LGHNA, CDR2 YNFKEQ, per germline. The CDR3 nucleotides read TGTGCCAGCAGCCAAAGTCTCAGCTCTGGGGCCAACGTCCTGACTTTC. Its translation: CASSQSLSSGANVLTF.

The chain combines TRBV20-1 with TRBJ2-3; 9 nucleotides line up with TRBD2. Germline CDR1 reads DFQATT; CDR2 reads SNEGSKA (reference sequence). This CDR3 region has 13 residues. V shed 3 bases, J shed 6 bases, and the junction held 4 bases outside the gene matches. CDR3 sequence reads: CSASASGRDTQYF. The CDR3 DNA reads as TGCAGTGCTAGTGCAAGCGGGAGGGATACGCAGTATTTT.

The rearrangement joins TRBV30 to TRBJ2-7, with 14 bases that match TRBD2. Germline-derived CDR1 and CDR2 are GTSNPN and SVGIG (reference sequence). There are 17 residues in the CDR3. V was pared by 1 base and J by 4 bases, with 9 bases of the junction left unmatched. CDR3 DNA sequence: TGTGCCTGGAGTGACCCCGGGACTAGCGGGAGTAGGTACGAGCAGTACTTC. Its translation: CAWSDPGTSGSRYEQYF.

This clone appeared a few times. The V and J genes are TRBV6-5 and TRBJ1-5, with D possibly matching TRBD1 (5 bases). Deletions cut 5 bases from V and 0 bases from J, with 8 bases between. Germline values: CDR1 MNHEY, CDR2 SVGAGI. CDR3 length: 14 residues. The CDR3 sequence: CASSRQYSNQPQHF. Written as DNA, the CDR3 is TGTGCCAGCAGTCGACAGTATAGCAATCAGCCCCAGCATTTT.

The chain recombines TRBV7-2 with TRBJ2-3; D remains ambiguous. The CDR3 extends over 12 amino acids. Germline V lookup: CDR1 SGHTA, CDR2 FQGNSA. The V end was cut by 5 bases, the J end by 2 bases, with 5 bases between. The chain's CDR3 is CASSQITDTQYF. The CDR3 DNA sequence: TGTGCCAGCAGCCAAATCACAGATACGCAGTATTTT.

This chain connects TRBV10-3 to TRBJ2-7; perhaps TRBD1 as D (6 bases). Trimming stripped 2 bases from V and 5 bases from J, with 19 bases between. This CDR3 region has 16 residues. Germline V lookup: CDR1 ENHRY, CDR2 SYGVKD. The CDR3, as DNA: TGTGCCATCAGTGAGGGATTTACAGGGCAGGGCCACGAGCAGTACTTC. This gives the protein CAISEGFTGQGHEQYF.

The CDR3 reads CAWSEGQPNSPLHF. The CDR3 coding sequence is TGTGCCTGGAGTGAAGGACAGCCTAATTCACCCCTCCACTTT. This chain uses TRBV30 with TRBJ1-6; perhaps TRBD1 as D (6 bases). The CDR3 consists of 14 residues. Germline V gives CDR1 GTSNPN, CDR2 SVGIG (reference sequence). Between the trimmed V and J ends, which lost 1 base and 6 bases, there was a span of 10 bases.

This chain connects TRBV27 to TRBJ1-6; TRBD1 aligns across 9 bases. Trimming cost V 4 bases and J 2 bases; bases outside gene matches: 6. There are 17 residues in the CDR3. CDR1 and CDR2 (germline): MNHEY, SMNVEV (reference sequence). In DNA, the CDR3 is TGTGCCAGCAGTTCCGGGACAGGGCGAACCTATAATTCACCCCTCCACTTT. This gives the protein CASSSGTGRTYNSPLHF.

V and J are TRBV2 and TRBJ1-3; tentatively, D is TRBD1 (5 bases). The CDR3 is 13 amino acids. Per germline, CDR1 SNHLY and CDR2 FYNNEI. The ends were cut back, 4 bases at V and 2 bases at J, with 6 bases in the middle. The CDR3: CASSVGAGNTIYF. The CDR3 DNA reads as TGTGCCAGCAGTGTAGGGGCTGGAAACACCATATATTTT.

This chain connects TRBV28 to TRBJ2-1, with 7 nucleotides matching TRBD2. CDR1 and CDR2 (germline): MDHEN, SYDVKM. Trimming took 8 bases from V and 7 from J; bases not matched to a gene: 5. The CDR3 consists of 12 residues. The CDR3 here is CASERGGNEQFF. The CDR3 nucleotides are TGTGCCAGCGAGCGGGGTGGAAATGAGCAGTTCTTC. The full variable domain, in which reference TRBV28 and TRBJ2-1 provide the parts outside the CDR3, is DVKVTQSSRYLVKRTGEKVFLECVQDMDHENMFWYRQDPGLGLRLIYFSYDVKMKEKGDIPEGYSVSREKKERFSLILESASTNQTSMYLCASERGGNEQFFGPGTRLTVL.

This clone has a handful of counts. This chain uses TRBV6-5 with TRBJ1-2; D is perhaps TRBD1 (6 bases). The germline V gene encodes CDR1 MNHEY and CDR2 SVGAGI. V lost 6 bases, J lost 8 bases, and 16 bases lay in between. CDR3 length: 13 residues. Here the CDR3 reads CASRGNRAFGYTF. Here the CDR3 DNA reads TGTGCCAGCAGGGGCAACAGGGCGTTCGGCTACACCTTC.